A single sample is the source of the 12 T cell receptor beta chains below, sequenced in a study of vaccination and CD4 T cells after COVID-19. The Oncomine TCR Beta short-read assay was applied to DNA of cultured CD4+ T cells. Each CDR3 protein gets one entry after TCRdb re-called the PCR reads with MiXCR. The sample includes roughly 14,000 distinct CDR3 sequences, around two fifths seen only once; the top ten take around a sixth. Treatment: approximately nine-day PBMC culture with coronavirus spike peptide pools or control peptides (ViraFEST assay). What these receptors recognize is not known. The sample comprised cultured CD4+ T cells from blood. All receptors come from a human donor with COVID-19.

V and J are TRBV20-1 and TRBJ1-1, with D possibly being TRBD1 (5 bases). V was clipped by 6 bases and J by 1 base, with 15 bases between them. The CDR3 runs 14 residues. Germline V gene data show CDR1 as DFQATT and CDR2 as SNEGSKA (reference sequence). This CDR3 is CSAPEAGRNTEAFF. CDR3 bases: TGCAGTGCGCCGGAGGCGGGGCGGAACACTGAAGCTTTCTTT.

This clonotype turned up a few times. This CDR3 is CASNQDRVDTGELFF. As DNA, the CDR3 is TGTGCCAGCAACCAGGACAGGGTGGACACCGGGGAGCTGTTTTTT. The chain has TRBV6-2 or TRBV6-3 and TRBJ2-2, with TRBD1 matching 8 bases. The CDR3 consists of 15 residues. Trimming removed 7 bases from V and 3 bases from J; junction bases left unmatched: 7. Germline lookup yields CDR1 MNHEY and CDR2 SVGEGT.

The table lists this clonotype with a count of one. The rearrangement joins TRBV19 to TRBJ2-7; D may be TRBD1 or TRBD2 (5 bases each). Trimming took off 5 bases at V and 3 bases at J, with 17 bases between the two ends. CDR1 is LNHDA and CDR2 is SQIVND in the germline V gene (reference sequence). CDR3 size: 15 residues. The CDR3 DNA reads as TGTGCCAGTAGTTCGGACGGGGACGGACACTACGAGCAGTACTTC. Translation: CASSSDGDGHYEQYF.

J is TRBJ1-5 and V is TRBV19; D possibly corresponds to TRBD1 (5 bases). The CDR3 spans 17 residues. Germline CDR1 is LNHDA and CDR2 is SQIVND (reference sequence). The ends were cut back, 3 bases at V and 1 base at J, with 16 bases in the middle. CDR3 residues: CASSIQEGLGSNQPQHF. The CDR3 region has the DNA TGTGCCAGTAGTATTCAAGAGGGGCTGGGGAGCAATCAGCCCCAGCATTTT.

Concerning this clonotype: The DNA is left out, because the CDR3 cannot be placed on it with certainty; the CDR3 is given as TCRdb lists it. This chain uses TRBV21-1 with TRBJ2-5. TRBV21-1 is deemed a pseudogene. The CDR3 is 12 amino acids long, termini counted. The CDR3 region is CASKFGLGAQYF.

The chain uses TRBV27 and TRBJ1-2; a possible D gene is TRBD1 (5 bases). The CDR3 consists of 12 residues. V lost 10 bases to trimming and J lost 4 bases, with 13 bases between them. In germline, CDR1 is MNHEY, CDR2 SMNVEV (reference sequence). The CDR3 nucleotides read TGTGCCACGGGGATGGGGGGCTATGGCTACACCTTC. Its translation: CATGMGGYGYTF.

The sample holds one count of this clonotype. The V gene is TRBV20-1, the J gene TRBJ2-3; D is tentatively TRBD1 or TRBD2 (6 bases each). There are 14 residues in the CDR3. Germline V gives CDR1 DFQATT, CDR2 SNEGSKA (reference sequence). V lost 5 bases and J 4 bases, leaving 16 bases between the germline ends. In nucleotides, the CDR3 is TGCAGTGCTCTAGTAGGGGGGCCCGCAGATACGCAGTATTTT. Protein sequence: CSALVGGPADTQYF.

The CDR3 DNA reads as TGTGCCTGGAGTGTAAACTTAGCGGGGTACAATGAGCAGTTCTTC. Translated, it gives CAWSVNLAGYNEQFF. The J gene is TRBJ2-1, the V gene TRBV30, with TRBD2 identical over 8 bases. The V gene end was trimmed by 0 bases and the J gene end by 4 bases; junction bases not matched to a gene: 5. The germline CDR1 and CDR2 sequences are GTSNPN and SVGIG (reference sequence). The CDR3 runs 15 residues.

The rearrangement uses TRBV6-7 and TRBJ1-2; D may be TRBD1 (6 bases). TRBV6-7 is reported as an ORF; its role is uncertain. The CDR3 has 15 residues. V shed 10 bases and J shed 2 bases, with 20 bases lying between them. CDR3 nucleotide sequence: TGTGCCAACCACAAACGACAGGTGGGGAACTATGGCTACACCTTC. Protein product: CANHKRQVGNYGYTF.

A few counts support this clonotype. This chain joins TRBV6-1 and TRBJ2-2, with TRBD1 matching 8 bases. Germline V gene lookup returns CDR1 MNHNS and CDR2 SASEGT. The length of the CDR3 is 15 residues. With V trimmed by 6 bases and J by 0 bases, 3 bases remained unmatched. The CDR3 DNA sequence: TGTGCCAGCAGGCCGGGACAGGCGAACACCGGGGAGCTGTTTTTT. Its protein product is CASRPGQANTGELFF.

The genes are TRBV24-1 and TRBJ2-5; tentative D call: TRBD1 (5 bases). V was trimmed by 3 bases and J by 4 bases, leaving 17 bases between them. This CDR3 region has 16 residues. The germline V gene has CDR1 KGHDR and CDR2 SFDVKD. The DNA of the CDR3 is TGTGCCACCAGTGATAGGACACCCGAGCGATTAGAGACCCAGTACTTC. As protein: CATSDRTPERLETQYF.

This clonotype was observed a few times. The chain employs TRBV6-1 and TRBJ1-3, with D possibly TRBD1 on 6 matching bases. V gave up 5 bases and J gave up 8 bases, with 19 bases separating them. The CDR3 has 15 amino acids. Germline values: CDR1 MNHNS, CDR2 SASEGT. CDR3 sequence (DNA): TGTGCCAGCAGTCCTACCGGGACAATCACGGACACCATATATTTT. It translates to CASSPTGTITDTIYF.